One and the same sample provided the 28 T cell receptor beta chains below, sequenced in a study of blood T cell repertoires in COVID-19. The table came from immunoSEQ multiplex PCR; TCRdb's copy has only in-frame clones and leaves some out. Among 200,000 to 300,000 clones, around 90% were seen once, and the ten largest hold over 0.55%. Sequenced sample: peripheral blood. All receptors come from a human donor in a cohort sampled during active COVID-19.

The rearrangement uses TRBV28 and TRBJ2-2; 15 positions agree with TRBD2. CDR1 is MDHEN, CDR2 SYDVKM, per germline. The CDR3 covers 17 residues. Unmatched junction bases numbered 3, after V lost 2 bases and J lost 5 bases. This CDR3 is CASSLAGLAGGTGELFF. CDR3 DNA: TGTGCCAGCAGTTTAGCCGGACTAGCGGGAGGGACCGGGGAGCTGTTTTTT.

This clone was picked up many times. CDR3 sequence reads: CASSPPGDSNQPQHF. CDR3 nucleotides: TGTGCCAGCAGTCCCCCGGGGGATAGCAATCAGCCCCAGCATTTT. The chain links TRBV6-2 or TRBV6-3 to TRBJ1-5; possibly TRBD1 for D (5 bases). V gave up 5 bases and J gave up 0 bases, with 11 bases separating them. The CDR3 is 15 amino acids. Per germline, CDR1 MNHEY and CDR2 SVGEGT.

The genes are TRBV3-1 (or the pseudogene TRBV3-2) and TRBJ1-6; D is perhaps TRBD1 (6 bases). Per the germline V gene, CDR1 is LGHDT and CDR2 is YNNKEL (reference sequence). The V gene lost 4 bases and the J gene lost 10 bases, with 17 bases spanning the gap. The CDR3 length is 15 residues. Here the CDR3 DNA reads TGTGCCAGCAGCCGCAAGGGGGACAAGGGGTCACCCCTCCACTTT. It encodes CASSRKGDKGSPLHF.

The CDR3 here is CASSLVGGSSGYTF. DNA of the CDR3: TGTGCCAGCAGCTTAGTGGGGGGGAGCAGTGGCTACACCTTC. The rearrangement joins TRBV11-2 to TRBJ1-2; D possibly corresponds to TRBD1 (5 bases). In germline, CDR1 is SGHAT, CDR2 FQNNGV. This CDR3 contains 14 residues. Trimming removed 1 base from V and 7 bases from J, with 13 bases in between.

About this clone: The same CDR3 can be traced to other DNA sequences in this sample. This sequence joins TRBV12-3 or TRBV12-4 and TRBJ1-1; D is perhaps TRBD1 (5 bases). This CDR3 region has 13 residues. With 3 bases removed from V and 1 base from J, the gap between germline ends came to 6 bases. CDR3 sequence reads: CASSFQGNTEAFF. DNA for the CDR3: TGTGCCAGCAGTTTTCAGGGGAACACTGAAGCTTTCTTT.

The chain combines TRBV2 with TRBJ1-3; D is undetermined. There are 15 residues in the CDR3. Germline assignment: CDR1 SNHLY and CDR2 FYNNEI. The V end lost 6 bases, the J end lost 4 bases, and 16 bases lay between the germline ends. The CDR3 spells CASRVEAGRGNTIYF. The DNA of the CDR3 is TGTGCCAGCAGGGTCGAGGCGGGTAGAGGAAACACCATATATTTT.

The genes are TRBV27 and TRBJ2-7, with D perhaps matching TRBD1 (5 bases). The CDR3 covers 15 residues. Trimming shortened V by 2 bases and J by 2 bases, and 13 bases separated the two germline ends. Germline CDR1 MNHEY, CDR2 SMNVEV (reference sequence). As DNA, the CDR3 is TGTGCCAGCAGTTTAAGACAGTCCCTAGCCTACGAGCAGTACTTC. Amino acid sequence: CASSLRQSLAYEQYF.

The J gene is TRBJ1-1, the V gene TRBV5-1, with 7 bases matching TRBD1. Germline CDR1 SGHRS, CDR2 YFSETQ. V was pared by 4 bases and J by 2 bases, with 8 bases of the junction left unmatched. The length of the CDR3 is 15 residues. The CDR3 protein is CASSLSGQYNTEAFF. The DNA of the CDR3 is TGCGCCAGCAGCCTATCGGGACAGTACAACACTGAAGCTTTCTTT.

In DNA, the CDR3 is TGTGCCAGCAGCACTGCGGGAATGGAGCAGTTCTTC. It translates to CASSTAGMEQFF. The V and J genes are TRBV12-3 or TRBV12-4 and TRBJ2-1; D might be TRBD2 (6 bases). Trimming cost V 6 bases and J 10 bases, with 13 bases left between them. The CDR3 sequence is 12 residues long.

In this sample, this clone turned up a few times. The genes are TRBV19 and TRBJ2-2; 12 bases line up with TRBD1. J lost 7 bases, V lost 4 bases, and 4 bases had no gene match. This CDR3 is 15 amino acids long. The germline V gene has CDR1 LNHDA and CDR2 SQIVND (reference sequence). The CDR3 DNA is TGTGCCAGTAGTACGGGGACAGGGGGCCTCGGGGAGCTGTTTTTT. As protein: CASSTGTGGLGELFF.

The chain couples TRBV2 to TRBJ1-1; D not certain. Germline V CDR1 and CDR2: SNHLY, FYNNEI. CDR3 length: 11 residues. CDR3 in amino acids: CAEQDSTEAFF. The CDR3 DNA reads as TGTGCTGAGCAGGATAGCACTGAAGCTTTCTTT. Complete variable domain (other parts from reference TRBV2 and TRBJ1-1): EPEVTQTPSHQVTQMGQEVILRCVPISNHLYFYWYRQILGQKVEFLVSFYNNEISEKSEIFDDQFSVERPDGSNFTLKIRSTKLEDSAMYFCAEQDSTEAFFGQGTRLTVV.

J is TRBJ2-3 and V is TRBV19; D gene ambiguous. The CDR3 runs 13 residues. Germline lookup yields CDR1 LNHDA and CDR2 SQIVND (reference sequence). V lost 5 bases and J lost 1, with 7 bases in between. The CDR3 reads CASSASGTDTQYF. The CDR3 DNA follows: TGTGCCAGTAGTGCGTCGGGCACAGATACGCAGTATTTT.

The chain has TRBV13 and TRBJ2-7; D not certain. The CDR3 sequence is 11 residues long. CDR1 and CDR2 (germline): PRHDT, FYEKMQ (reference sequence). V was shortened by 10 bases and J by 5 bases, with 12 bases between the two germline ends. CDR3 sequence reads: CATRRSDEQYF. CDR3 coding DNA: TGTGCCACCCGCAGGTCCGACGAGCAGTACTTC.

This sequence joins TRBV9 and TRBJ2-3; D gene uncertain. V lost 0 bases, J lost 2 bases, and 10 bases lay in between. CDR3 length: 15 residues. The V gene's germline CDR1 is SGDLS and CDR2 YYNGEE. For the CDR3, the DNA is TGTGCCAGCAGCGTAGGGAGCCACCACACAGATACGCAGTATTTT. Protein sequence: CASSVGSHHTDTQYF.

This chain connects TRBV28 to TRBJ2-4; 7 bases are shared with TRBD2. CDR3 length: 18 amino acids. From germline, CDR1 is MDHEN and CDR2 SYDVKM. Trimming cost V 3 bases and J 3 bases; bases outside gene matches: 14. The CDR3 loop reads CASSLLGRRDPDKNIQYF. The CDR3 DNA is TGTGCCAGCAGTTTGCTCGGGAGGCGGGACCCGGACAAAAACATTCAGTACTTC.

The rearrangement joins TRBV20-1 to TRBJ2-7; no firm D call. The CDR3 is made up of 13 amino acids. CDR1 DFQATT and CDR2 SNEGSKA come from the germline V gene (reference sequence). V was pared by 3 bases and J by 4 bases, with 13 bases between. As DNA, the CDR3 is TGCAGTGCTAGTTTATTCAGGTCATACGAGCAGTACTTC. It is translated as CSASLFRSYEQYF.

This clone was recorded only once. This sequence joins TRBV19 and TRBJ1-2; D possibly corresponds to TRBD1 (5 bases). This CDR3 has 16 amino acids. Between the trimmed V and J ends, which lost 6 bases and 0 bases, there was a span of 17 bases. CDR1 and CDR2 from the germline V gene are LNHDA and SQIVND (reference sequence). CDR3 DNA: TGTGCCAGTAGACAGGCAGGGCGACATCCTAACTATGGCTACACCTTC. Translated, it gives CASRQAGRHPNYGYTF.

The chain couples TRBV4-1 to TRBJ1-1; 8 bases are shared with TRBD1. The V gene's germline CDR1 is MGHRA and CDR2 YSYEKL. The CDR3 has 14 residues. V shed 4 bases and J 5 bases; nucleotides not matched to a gene: 6. CDR3 residues: CASSPWTGRTEAFF. As DNA, the CDR3 is TGCGCCAGCAGCCCCTGGACAGGGAGAACTGAAGCTTTCTTT.

The chain couples TRBV18 to TRBJ2-3; possibly TRBD2 for D (6 bases). This CDR3 has 15 amino acids. Germline V gene lookup returns CDR1 KGHSH and CDR2 LQKENI. Deletions cut 5 bases from V and 1 base from J, with 13 bases between. CDR3 nucleotides: TGTGCCAGCTCAGTTATGCGGGAAGGCACAGATACGCAGTATTTT. Translated: CASSVMREGTDTQYF.

The chain employs TRBV25-1 and TRBJ1-1; D unclear. The V end lost 3 bases, the J end lost 7 bases, and 18 bases lay between the germline ends. Germline CDR1 and CDR2: MGHDK and SYGVNS. The CDR3 has 15 amino acids. This CDR3 is CASSDPHDIRFEAFF. CDR3 DNA sequence: TGTGCCAGCAGTGATCCCCACGACATTCGGTTTGAAGCTTTCTTT. Combining the CDR3 with reference TRBV25-1 and TRBJ1-1 gives the whole variable domain EADIYQTPRYLVIGTGKKITLECSQTMGHDKMYWYQQDPGMELHLIHYSYGVNSTEKGDLSSESTVSRIRTEHFPLTLESARPSHTSQYLCASSDPHDIRFEAFFGQGTRLTVV.

This chain uses TRBV18 with TRBJ2-1, with 8 bases that match TRBD2. V gave up 6 bases and J gave up 6 bases; unmatched junction bases: 13. CDR3 length: 16 residues. Germline lookup yields CDR1 KGHSH and CDR2 LQKENI. CDR3 sequence: CASSPSRAGEVNEQFF. In nucleotides, the CDR3 is TGTGCCAGCTCTCCATCTCGAGCGGGAGAGGTCAATGAGCAGTTCTTC.

The V gene is TRBV7-9, the J gene TRBJ2-7; 9 nucleotides agree with TRBD2. This CDR3 comprises 19 residues. J was trimmed by 0 bases and V by 5 bases; bases with no gene match: 17. Germline-derived CDR1 and CDR2 are SEHNR and FQNEAQ (reference sequence). This chain's CDR3 is CASSPLVSLAGYSSYEQYF. CDR3 bases: TGTGCCAGCAGCCCCCTAGTGTCCCTAGCGGGATACTCCTCCTACGAGCAGTACTTC.

With respect to this clone: At one boundary the junction diverges from the germline segment, which might be a read error. The rearrangement links TRBV12-3 or TRBV12-4 to TRBJ2-7, with 11 nucleotides matching TRBD2. The CDR3 loop spans 13 amino acids. The CDR3 is CASSFVGLAGQDF. In DNA form, the CDR3 reads TGTGCCAGCAGTTTTGTAGGACTAGCGGGTCAGGACTTC.

This rearrangement joins TRBV24-1 to TRBJ2-1, with 8 bases identical to TRBD2. This CDR3 has 14 residues. Trimming at V came to 10 bases and at J to 0 bases, leaving 4 bases not matched to a gene. The V gene's germline CDR1 is KGHDR and CDR2 SFDVKD. The CDR3 bases are TGTGCCACGTCGAGCGGGAGCTCCTACAATGAGCAGTTCTTC. This codes for CATSSGSSYNEQFF.

V and J are TRBV7-9 and TRBJ2-7; D unclear. The CDR3 consists of 15 residues. The germline gives CDR1 SEHNR, CDR2 FQNEAQ (reference sequence). V was pared by 1 base and J by 3 bases, with 13 bases between. DNA of the CDR3: TGTGCCAGCAGCTTAGGGGTGACACAACACTACGAGCAGTACTTC. The encoded protein is CASSLGVTQHYEQYF.

The chain joins TRBV10-3 to TRBJ1-6; TRBD1 agrees at 7 bases. The CDR3 has 16 amino acids. With V trimmed by 6 bases and J by 5 bases, 10 bases remained unmatched. Germline V lookup: CDR1 ENHRY, CDR2 SYGVKD. The CDR3 bases are TGTGCCATCAGCCGGGACAGCCATTTCAATAATTCACCCCTCCACTTT. Its translation is CAISRDSHFNNSPLHF.

The rearrangement joins TRBV7-9 to TRBJ2-7; the match to TRBD2 covers 11 bases. J lost 5 bases, V lost 5 bases, and 8 bases had no gene match. This CDR3 spans 15 amino acids. CDR1 is SEHNR and CDR2 is FQNEAQ in the germline V gene (reference sequence). CDR3 region: CASSPRTSGRDEQYF. The CDR3 DNA is TGTGCCAGCAGCCCGCGGACTAGCGGGCGGGACGAGCAGTACTTC. Variable domain in full (rest from reference TRBV7-9 and TRBJ2-7): DTGVSQNPRHKITKRGQNVTFRCDPISEHNRLYWYRQTLGQGPEFLTYFQNEAQLEKSRLLSDRFSAERPKGSFSTLEIQRTEQGDSAMYLCASSPRTSGRDEQYFGPGTRLTVT.

The rearrangement joins TRBV7-2 to TRBJ2-5; tentatively, D is TRBD1 (6 bases). Germline V gene sequence: CDR1 SGHTA, CDR2 FQGNSA. V dropped 4 bases and J dropped 1 base, with 16 bases sitting between them. The CDR3 has 16 residues. The CDR3 bases are TGTGCCAGCAGCTCCGCTGCTTGGACAGTCCAAGAGACCCAGTACTTC. This gives the protein CASSSAAWTVQETQYF.